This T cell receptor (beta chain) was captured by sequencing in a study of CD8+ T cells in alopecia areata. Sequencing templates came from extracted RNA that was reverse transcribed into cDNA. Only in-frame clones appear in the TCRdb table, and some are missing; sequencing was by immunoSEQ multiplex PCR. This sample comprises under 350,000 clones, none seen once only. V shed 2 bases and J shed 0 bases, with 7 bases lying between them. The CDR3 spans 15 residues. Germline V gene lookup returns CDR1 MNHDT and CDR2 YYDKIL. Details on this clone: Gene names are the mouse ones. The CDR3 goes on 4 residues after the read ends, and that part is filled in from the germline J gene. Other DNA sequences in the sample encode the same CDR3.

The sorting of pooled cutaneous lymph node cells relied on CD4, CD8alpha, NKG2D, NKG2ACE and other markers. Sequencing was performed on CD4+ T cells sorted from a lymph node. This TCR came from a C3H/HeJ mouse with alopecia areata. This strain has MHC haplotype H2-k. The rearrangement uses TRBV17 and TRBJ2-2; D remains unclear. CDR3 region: CASSRRSANTGQLYF. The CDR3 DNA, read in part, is TGTGCTAGCAGTAGAAGGTCGGCAAACACCGGG.